What follows describes a single T cell receptor (beta chain). This record comes from a study of tumor-infiltrating lymphocytes in primary liver carcinoma. This CDR3 is built from 17 residues. V lost 11 bases, J lost 7 bases, and 30 bases lay in between. CDR1 is SEHNR, CDR2 FQNEAQ, per germline (reference sequence). TCR beta cDNA was made from roughly 500 ng total RNA with a constant-region primer. It was through three nested multiplex PCR rounds of slightly modified ARM-PCR that TCR beta libraries arose. TRBV1-TRBV30 forward primers and a C-beta reverse primer were used in the first two PCR rounds, which each ran for nine to ten cycles. MiXCR, applied by TCRdb to the multiplex PCR reads, yields one record per CDR3 protein. This sample carries 25,000 to 35,000 distinct CDR3 sequences, 76% of them seen once, and the ten largest clones take roughly 38%. Without any cell sorting, about 20-32 mg of bulk tissue yielded co-extracted RNA and DNA.

This receptor was identified in a middle-aged man with primary liver carcinoma and hepatitis B virus infection. The chain combines TRBV7-9 with TRBJ2-1, with D unresolved. Sequenced sample: liver tumor tissue from sampling region 5. The subset was: tumor region T5, tumor centre. The CDR3 coding sequence is TGTGCCTGCGGCTTACCATATCAGGTGCCTAAAACAAATGAGCAGTTCTTC. Protein: CACGLPYQVPKTNEQFF.